The rows below give T cell receptor beta chains drawn from one sample of a study of regulatory T cells in long-lasting Graves disease. TCRdb used MiXCR to reprocess the multiplex PCR reads, holding one entry per CDR3 protein. The sample includes a few hundred thousand distinct CDR3 sequences, approximately 16% of them seen just once. The data also belong to a second study, concerning T cells in Graves' hyperthyroidism and ophthalmopathy.

Sequenced material: peripheral blood mononuclear cells (PBMCs), taken at new diagnosis, from a patient treated with antithyroid drugs. The receptors derive from a woman aged 40 to 50 with Graves disease. Both conserved end residues are part of each CDR3. D genes are given only for firm matches. Expanded clones get a size class; other rows say once, few or many, or leave the size out.

CDR3 DNA: TGTGCCAGCAGTAAGAGAACTAGCGGCTACAATGAGCAGTTCTTC
CDR3 protein: CASSKRTSGYNEQFF
V gene: TRBV7-9
J gene: TRBJ2-1
clone size: many
D gene: TRBD2

CDR3 DNA: TGTGCCAGCAGCCAGACTAGCTCCGGGGACTGGTACGAGCAGTACTTC
CDR3 protein: CASSQTSSGDWYEQYF
V gene: TRBV6-1
J gene: TRBJ2-7
clone size: .
D gene: TRBD2

CDR3 DNA: TGTGCCAGCAGCTCTTTAGGACAGGGCACCTACAATGAGCAGTTCTTC
CDR3 protein: CASSSLGQGTYNEQFF
V gene: TRBV11-3
J gene: TRBJ2-1
clone size: many
D gene: TRBD1

CDR3 DNA: TGTGCCAGCAGCTCGGGACGGGGGGCGGCCGAGCAGTACTTC
CDR3 protein: CASSSGRGAAEQYF
V gene: TRBV12-3/TRBV12-4
J gene: TRBJ2-7
clone size: few
D gene: .

CDR3 DNA: TGTGCCAGCAGATTGCCCGGGACAGGGGAACGCTCCTATAATTCACCCCTCCACTTT
CDR3 protein: CASRLPGTGERSYNSPLHF
V gene: TRBV6-1
J gene: TRBJ1-6
clone size: many
D gene: TRBD1

CDR3 DNA: TGCAGTGCTAGATCCTGGAGGGCCGCAGATACGCAGTATTTT
CDR3 protein: CSARSWRAADTQYF
V gene: TRBV20-1
J gene: TRBJ2-3
clone size: .
D gene: .

CDR3 DNA: TGCGCCAGCAGCCAGGGACAGGGGGCGGACGAGCAGTACTTC
CDR3 protein: CASSQGQGADEQYF
V gene: TRBV4-1
J gene: TRBJ2-7
clone size: few
D gene: TRBD1

CDR3 DNA: TGTGCCAGCAGCGAAATCACAGGGGTTGTCCCCTATGGCTACACCTTC
CDR3 protein: CASSEITGVVPYGYTF
V gene: TRBV5-6
J gene: TRBJ1-2
clone size: .
D gene: TRBD1

CDR3 DNA: TGTGCCAGCAGCTTAGTACCGGGACACAGCTCTGGAAACACCATATATTTT
CDR3 protein: CASSLVPGHSSGNTIYF
V gene: TRBV7-2
J gene: TRBJ1-3
clone size: many
D gene: .

CDR3 DNA: TGCGCCAGCAGTGAGGGACTAGCGGGGTCCTACGAGCAGTACTTC
CDR3 protein: CASSEGLAGSYEQYF
V gene: TRBV10-2
J gene: TRBJ2-7
clone size: many
D gene: TRBD2

CDR3 DNA: TGCGCCAGCAGCCTTACTGGACAGTTCCTCTATGGCTACACCTTC
CDR3 protein: CASSLTGQFLYGYTF
V gene: TRBV4-3
J gene: TRBJ1-2
clone size: .
D gene: .

CDR3 DNA: TGTGCCAGCAGCCGCGACAAACTCTATGGCTACACCTTC
CDR3 protein: CASSRDKLYGYTF
V gene: TRBV7-9
J gene: TRBJ1-2
clone size: many
D gene: .

CDR3 DNA: TGTGCCATCAGCGGACTAGAAGGGGGCACAGATACGCAGTATTTT
CDR3 protein: CAISGLEGGTDTQYF
V gene: TRBV10-3
J gene: TRBJ2-3
clone size: few
D gene: TRBD2

CDR3 DNA: TGTGCTAGTGGTTTGGTACTGAAGGGGGCGCTTAACACCGGGGAGCTGTTTTTT
CDR3 protein: CASGLVLKGALNTGELFF
V gene: TRBV12-5
J gene: TRBJ2-2
clone size: many
D gene: TRBD1

CDR3 DNA: TGCGCCAGCAACTTAGCGGGAGGGGGTAATGAGCAGTTCTTC
CDR3 protein: CASNLAGGGNEQFF
V gene: TRBV10-2
J gene: TRBJ2-1
clone size: many
D gene: TRBD2

CDR3 DNA: TGCAGTGCTAGAGACTTCTGGGGGGGGAACCAAGAGACCCAGTACTTC
CDR3 protein: CSARDFWGGNQETQYF
V gene: TRBV20-1
J gene: TRBJ2-5
clone size: few
D gene: TRBD2

CDR3 DNA: TGTGCCAGCAGTTACACGGGGGCTGGTGAGCAGTTCTTC
CDR3 protein: CASSYTGAGEQFF
V gene: TRBV6-2/TRBV6-3
J gene: TRBJ2-1
clone size: few
D gene: .

CDR3 DNA: TGTGCCAGCAGTGAAGTTTCACAGGGAAGTTCACCCCTCCACTTT
CDR3 protein: CASSEVSQGSSPLHF
V gene: TRBV2
J gene: TRBJ1-6
clone size: many
D gene: .

CDR3 DNA: TGCGCCAGCAGCCTAGCGGACAGGGAGGCTGAAGCTTTCTTT
CDR3 protein: CASSLADREAEAFF
V gene: TRBV5-1
J gene: TRBJ1-1
clone size: .
D gene: TRBD1

CDR3 DNA: TGTGCCAGCTCACCACCGTCGGCTAGCGGGAGAATCTATGAGCAGTTCTTC
CDR3 protein: CASSPPSASGRIYEQFF
V gene: TRBV18
J gene: TRBJ2-1
clone size: few
D gene: TRBD2

CDR3 DNA: TGTGCCAGCAGTTACGAGGGGGGACAGGGGGGAACCGGGGAGCTGTTTTTT
CDR3 protein: CASSYEGGQGGTGELFF
V gene: TRBV6-5
J gene: TRBJ2-2
clone size: .
D gene: TRBD1